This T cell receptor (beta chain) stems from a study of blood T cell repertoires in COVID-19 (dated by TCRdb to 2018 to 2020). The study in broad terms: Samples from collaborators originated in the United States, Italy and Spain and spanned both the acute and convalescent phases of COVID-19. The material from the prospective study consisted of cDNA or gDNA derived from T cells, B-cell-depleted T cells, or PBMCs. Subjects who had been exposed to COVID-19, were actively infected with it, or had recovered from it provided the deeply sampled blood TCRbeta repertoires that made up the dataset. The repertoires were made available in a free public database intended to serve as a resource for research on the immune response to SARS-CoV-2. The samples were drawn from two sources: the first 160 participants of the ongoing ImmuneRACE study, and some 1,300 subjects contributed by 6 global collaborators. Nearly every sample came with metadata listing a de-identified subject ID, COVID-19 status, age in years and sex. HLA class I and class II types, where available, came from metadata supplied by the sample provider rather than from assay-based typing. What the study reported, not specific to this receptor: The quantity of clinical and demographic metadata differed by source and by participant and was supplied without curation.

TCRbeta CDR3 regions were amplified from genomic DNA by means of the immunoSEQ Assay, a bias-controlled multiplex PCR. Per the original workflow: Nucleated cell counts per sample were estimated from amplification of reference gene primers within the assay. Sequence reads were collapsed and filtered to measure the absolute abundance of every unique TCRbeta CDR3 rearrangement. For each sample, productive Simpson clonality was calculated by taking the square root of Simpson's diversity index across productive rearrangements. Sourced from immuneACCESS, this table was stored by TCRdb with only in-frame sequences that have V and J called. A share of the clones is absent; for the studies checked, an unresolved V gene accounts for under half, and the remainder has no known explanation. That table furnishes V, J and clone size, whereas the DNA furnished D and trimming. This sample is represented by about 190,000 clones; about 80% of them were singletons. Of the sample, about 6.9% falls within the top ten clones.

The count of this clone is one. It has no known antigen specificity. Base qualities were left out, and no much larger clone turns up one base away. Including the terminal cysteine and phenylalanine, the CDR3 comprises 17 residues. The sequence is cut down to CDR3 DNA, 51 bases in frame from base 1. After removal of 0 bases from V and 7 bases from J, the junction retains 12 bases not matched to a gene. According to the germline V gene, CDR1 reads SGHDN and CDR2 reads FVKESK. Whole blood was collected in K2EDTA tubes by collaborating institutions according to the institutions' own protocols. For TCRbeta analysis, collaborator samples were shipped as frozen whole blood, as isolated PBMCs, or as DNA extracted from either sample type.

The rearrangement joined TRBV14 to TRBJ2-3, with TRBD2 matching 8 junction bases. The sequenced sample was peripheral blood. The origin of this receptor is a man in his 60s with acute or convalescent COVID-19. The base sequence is TGTGCCAGCAGCCAAGATCCGGGAGGGAGGCCGTCGAATACGCAGTATTTT. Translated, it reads CASSQDPGGRPSNTQYF.